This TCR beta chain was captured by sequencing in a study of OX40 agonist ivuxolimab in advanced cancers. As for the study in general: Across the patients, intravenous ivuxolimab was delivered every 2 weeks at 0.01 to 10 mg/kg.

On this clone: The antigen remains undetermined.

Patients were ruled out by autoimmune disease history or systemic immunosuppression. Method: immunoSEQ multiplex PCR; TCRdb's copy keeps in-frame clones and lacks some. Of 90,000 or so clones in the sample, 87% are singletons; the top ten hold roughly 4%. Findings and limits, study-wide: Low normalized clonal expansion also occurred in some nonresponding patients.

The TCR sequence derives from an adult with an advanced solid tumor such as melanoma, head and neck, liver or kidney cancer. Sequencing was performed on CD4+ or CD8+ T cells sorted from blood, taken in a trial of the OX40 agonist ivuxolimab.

CDR3 region: CASRFGRVSNTGELFF. The CDR3 nucleotides read TGCGCCAGCAGATTCGGGAGAGTATCGAACACCGGGGAGCTGTTTTTT. The V gene is TRBV5-1, the J gene TRBJ2-2; perhaps TRBD2 as D (6 bases). CDR1 and CDR2 (germline): SGHRS, YFSETQ. The CDR3 covers 16 residues. Trimming took 5 bases from V and 0 from J, leaving 14 bases between them.